The 29 T cell receptor beta chains reported below all come from one sample, sequenced in a study of CD8 T cells in Susac syndrome. The authors reverse transcribed about 0.5 to 1 ug RNA with random hexamers. Each CDR3 protein gets one entry after TCRdb re-called the immunoSEQ multiplex PCR reads with MiXCR. The top ten hold 0.1% of the sample, which has some 190,000 distinct CDR3 sequences, just under 95% seen once. The specimen sequenced was CD4+ T cells from PBMCs. The source of these receptors is a human donor in good health.

The chain uses TRBV30 and TRBJ2-5; 10 nucleotides line up with TRBD2. The J segment lost 4 bases and the V segment lost 5 bases, leaving 16 bases of the junction unmatched. Germline V CDR1 and CDR2: GTSNPN, SVGIG (reference sequence). The CDR3 consists of 17 residues. This CDR3 is CAWASLGTSAPRETQYF. In DNA, the CDR3 is TGTGCCTGGGCCTCATTGGGGACTAGCGCGCCTCGAGAGACCCAGTACTTC.

V gene TRBV24-1 combines with J gene TRBJ1-5; D is perhaps TRBD1 (6 bases). The CDR3 extends over 15 amino acids. The V gene lost 3 bases and the J gene lost 4 bases, with 12 bases spanning the gap. Per the germline V gene, CDR1 is KGHDR and CDR2 is SFDVKD. The chain's CDR3 is CATSDEQGENQPQHF. The CDR3 region has the DNA TGTGCCACCAGTGATGAACAGGGCGAGAATCAGCCCCAGCATTTT.

The rearrangement joins TRBV12-3 or TRBV12-4 to TRBJ1-3; D unclear. CDR3 size: 13 residues. The V gene lost 3 bases and the J gene lost 1 base, with 4 bases spanning the gap. The CDR3 DNA reads as TGTGCCAGCAGTTTGGGATCTGGAAACACCATATATTTT. Residues: CASSLGSGNTIYF.

The rearrangement uses TRBV25-1 and TRBJ2-5, with 9 bases aligning to TRBD2. In germline, CDR1 is MGHDK, CDR2 SYGVNS. The CDR3 loop spans 18 amino acids. Trimming removed 3 bases from V and 2 bases from J; junction bases left unmatched: 13. CDR3 sequence (DNA): TGTGCCAGCAGTGATCTGGTATCGAGCGGGAGGCATCAAGAGACCCAGTACTTC. Residues: CASSDLVSSGRHQETQYF.

The V gene is TRBV27, the J gene TRBJ2-5, with D perhaps matching TRBD2 (6 bases). Trimming shortened V by 6 bases and J by 5 bases, and 19 bases separated the two germline ends. CDR1 is MNHEY, CDR2 SMNVEV, per germline (reference sequence). The CDR3 consists of 15 residues. CDR3: CASSQGLLRWETQYF. The CDR3 DNA is TGTGCCAGCAGCCAGGGACTTTTGCGATGGGAGACCCAGTACTTC.

This clonotype was counted a single time. The rearrangement joins TRBV27 to TRBJ1-2; D not resolved. The CDR3 runs 13 residues. V was shortened by 2 bases and J by 2 bases, with 6 bases between the two germline ends. Germline V gene sequence: CDR1 MNHEY, CDR2 SMNVEV (reference sequence). The CDR3 region has the DNA TGTGCCAGCAGTTTACATAACAACTATGGCTACACCTTC. Encoded protein: CASSLHNNYGYTF.

This clonotype was seen just once. The genes are TRBV7-9 and TRBJ1-1; tentatively, D is TRBD1 (6 bases). The CDR3 has 14 amino acids. CDR1 SEHNR and CDR2 FQNEAQ come from the germline V gene (reference sequence). The V end was cut by 7 bases, the J end by 10 bases, with 22 bases between. CDR3 loop: CASTLGRGDRGAFF. DNA of the CDR3: TGTGCCAGCACCTTGGGCAGGGGCGACCGCGGAGCTTTCTTT. Using reference TRBV7-9 and TRBJ1-1 for the parts outside the CDR3, the full variable domain is DTGVSQNPRHKITKRGQNVTFRCDPISEHNRLYWYRQTLGQGPEFLTYFQNEAQLEKSRLLSDRFSAERPKGSFSTLEIQRTEQGDSAMYLCASTLGRGDRGAFFGQGTRLTVV.

The chain links TRBV18 to TRBJ1-4; 7 nucleotides align to TRBD1. This CDR3 has 17 amino acids. Germline V gene lookup returns CDR1 KGHSH and CDR2 LQKENI. Trimming at V came to 4 bases and at J to 0 bases, leaving 8 bases not matched to a gene. CDR3 bases: TGTGCCAGCTCACTCGGACAGGTCCCTGCAACTAATGAAAAACTGTTTTTT. It yields the protein CASSLGQVPATNEKLFF.

The chain has TRBV20-1 and TRBJ2-7; 8 nucleotides align to TRBD1. The CDR3 contains 15 residues. Germline CDR1 reads DFQATT; CDR2 reads SNEGSKA (reference sequence). With V trimmed by 0 bases and J by 3 bases, 7 bases remained unmatched. The CDR3 DNA sequence: TGCAGTGCTAGAGATCTGGGACAGGCGGGCTACGAGCAGTACTTC. This gives the protein CSARDLGQAGYEQYF.

The J gene is TRBJ2-7, the V gene TRBV7-3, with D possibly TRBD2 on 7 matching bases. From germline, CDR1 is SGHTA and CDR2 FQGTGA. CDR3 length: 14 amino acids. Trimming took off 4 bases at V and 7 bases at J, with 17 bases between the two ends. CDR3 region: CASSSPGLQGEQYF. Here the CDR3 DNA reads TGTGCCAGCAGCTCTCCGGGACTACAGGGTGAGCAGTACTTC.

This CDR3 is CASSPPEGRSYEQYF. CDR3 DNA sequence: TGTGCCAGCTCACCACCGGAGGGGCGCTCCTACGAGCAGTACTTC. The genes are TRBV18 and TRBJ2-7; weak D call: TRBD2 (6 bases). Looked up from germline, CDR1 is KGHSH and CDR2 is LQKENI. The germline V and J ends were trimmed by 0 bases and 0 bases, with 9 bases remaining between them. CDR3 length: 15 amino acids.

The chain carries TRBV29-1 and TRBJ2-5; D might be TRBD1 (5 bases). CDR3 length: 11 amino acids. CDR1 and CDR2 from the germline V gene are SQVTM and ANQGSEA. V shed 5 bases and J shed 5 bases, with 9 bases lying between them. In DNA, the CDR3 is TGCAGCGTTTATAGGGGCGAGACCCAGTACTTC. Its translation is CSVYRGETQYF.

The chain is built from TRBV27 and TRBJ2-3; TRBD2 agrees at 7 bases. Looked up from germline, CDR1 is MNHEY and CDR2 is SMNVEV (reference sequence). There are 14 residues in the CDR3. V gave up 3 bases and J gave up 9 bases; unmatched junction bases: 9. The CDR3 DNA reads as TGTGCCAGCAGTTTTCGCGGGAGCAGTTTGACGCAGTATTTT. It encodes CASSFRGSSLTQYF.

This clonotype was seen just once. The V and J genes are TRBV27 and TRBJ2-2; D ambiguous. V was clipped by 3 bases and J by 0 bases, with 2 bases between them. The V gene's germline CDR1 is MNHEY and CDR2 SMNVEV (reference sequence). The CDR3 totals 13 residues. In nucleotides, the CDR3 is TGTGCCAGCAGTTTCCCGAACACCGGGGAGCTGTTTTTT. This sequence encodes CASSFPNTGELFF.

The V gene is TRBV5-1, the J gene TRBJ2-7; no firm D call. CDR3 size: 13 residues. Germline loops: CDR1 SGHRS, CDR2 YFSETQ. Trimming took 2 bases from V and 3 from J, leaving 9 bases between them. The CDR3 coding sequence is TGCGCCAGCAGCTTATACCCTATCTACGAGCAGTACTTC. Its translation is CASSLYPIYEQYF.

The CDR3 DNA reads as TGTGCCAGCTCACCAACGCCTACCTACGAGCAGTACTTC. It encodes CASSPTPTYEQYF. The rearrangement uses TRBV18 and TRBJ2-7; no clear D. The CDR3 loop spans 13 amino acids. Between the trimmed V and J ends, which lost 2 bases and 2 bases, there was a span of 7 bases. The germline V gene has CDR1 KGHSH and CDR2 LQKENI.

V gene TRBV4-3 combines with J gene TRBJ2-3; possibly TRBD2 for D (6 bases). Germline CDR1 is LGHNA and CDR2 is YSLEER. V lost 0 bases and J lost 4, with 11 bases in between. This CDR3 contains 15 residues. The CDR3 DNA reads as TGCGCCAGCAGCCAAGAAGGAGGGCCGGCAGATACGCAGTATTTT. Amino acids: CASSQEGGPADTQYF.

The count of this clonotype is one. The V and J genes are TRBV27 and TRBJ2-1, with D possibly being TRBD2 (5 bases). The V gene lost 6 bases and the J gene lost 0 bases, with 15 bases spanning the gap. The CDR3 runs to 16 residues. Germline values: CDR1 MNHEY, CDR2 SMNVEV (reference sequence). The CDR3 DNA reads TGTGCCAGCAGGCCAAGAACTAGTTTCTCCTACAATGAGCAGTTCTTC. It codes for CASRPRTSFSYNEQFF.

The chain couples TRBV20-1 to TRBJ1-2; tentatively, D is TRBD1 (6 bases). The V end lost 3 bases, the J end lost 4 bases, and 15 bases lay between the germline ends. CDR3 size: 14 residues. Germline CDR1 reads DFQATT; CDR2 reads SNEGSKA (reference sequence). This chain's CDR3 is CSASLQGRIYGYTF. The CDR3, as DNA: TGCAGTGCTAGTCTTCAGGGGAGGATCTATGGCTACACCTTC.

The rearrangement uses TRBV4-3 and TRBJ2-3; D is perhaps TRBD2 (5 bases). The V gene lost 0 bases and the J gene lost 1 base, with 8 bases spanning the gap. The CDR3 spans 15 residues. Looked up from germline, CDR1 is LGHNA and CDR2 is YSLEER. The DNA for the CDR3 is TGCGCCAGCAGCCAAGATGAGGGCGGCACAGATACGCAGTATTTT. Translation gives CASSQDEGGTDTQYF.

V gene TRBV20-1 combines with J gene TRBJ2-5; unclear D gene. The CDR3 covers 12 residues. Germline values: CDR1 DFQATT, CDR2 SNEGSKA (reference sequence). Trimming took off 1 base at V and 4 bases at J, with 7 bases between the two ends. In DNA form, the CDR3 reads TGCAGTGCTAGAGCCTCCGGAGAGACCCAGTACTTC. Amino acids: CSARASGETQYF.

A single count supports this clonotype. The rearrangement uses TRBV12-3 or TRBV12-4 and TRBJ2-7; D gene uncertain. V was pared by 3 bases and J by 1 base, with 7 bases between. This CDR3 has 13 amino acids. The CDR3 bases are TGTGCCAGCAGTTTGGTTCGGTCCTACGAGCAGTACTTC. As protein: CASSLVRSYEQYF.

By proportion, this clonotype is medium-sized. V is TRBV6-6 and J is TRBJ2-5; D remains ambiguous. V was trimmed by 6 bases and J by 2 bases, leaving 4 bases between them. From germline, CDR1 is MNHNY and CDR2 SVGAGI (reference sequence). This CDR3 comprises 11 residues. CDR3 amino acids: CASSLQETQYF. CDR3 in DNA: TGTGCCAGCAGCTTACAAGAGACCCAGTACTTC.

The rearrangement links TRBV18 to TRBJ2-7; TRBD1 agrees at 10 bases. Germline CDR1 and CDR2: KGHSH and LQKENI. V shed 6 bases, J shed 3 bases, and the junction held 5 bases outside the gene matches. The CDR3 is made up of 14 amino acids. As DNA, the CDR3 is TGTGCCAGCTCGCCCGGGACAGGGGTCTACGAGCAGTACTTC. It specifies CASSPGTGVYEQYF.

This chain joins TRBV30 and TRBJ1-1; 7 bases align to TRBD1. The CDR3 covers 14 residues. With V trimmed by 3 bases and J by 1 base, 5 bases remained unmatched. Germline CDR1 is GTSNPN and CDR2 is SVGIG (reference sequence). The CDR3, as DNA: TGTGCCTGGAGACAAGGGGGCCGGAACACTGAAGCTTTCTTT. Protein sequence: CAWRQGGRNTEAFF.

The V call is TRBV20-1, the J call TRBJ2-1; unclear D gene. Germline-derived CDR1 and CDR2 are DFQATT and SNEGSKA (reference sequence). V lost 5 bases, J lost 7 bases, and 9 bases lay in between. This CDR3 spans 11 amino acids. In DNA form, the CDR3 reads TGCAGTGCTGCTTCTGAGAATGAGCAGTTCTTC. Translating gives CSAASENEQFF.

V is TRBV7-2 and J is TRBJ2-3; tentatively, D is TRBD2 (5 bases). There are 12 residues in the CDR3. In germline, CDR1 is SGHTA, CDR2 FQGNSA. Trimming pared 5 bases from V and 6 bases from J, leaving 9 bases between. CDR3 bases: TGTGCCAGCAGCCGTCCGGGGGATACGCAGTATTTT. It encodes CASSRPGDTQYF.

The V call is TRBV7-2, the J call TRBJ2-1; 14 nucleotides align to TRBD2. Germline V gene sequence: CDR1 SGHTA, CDR2 FQGNSA. The CDR3 has 17 residues. Trimming removed 2 bases from V and 9 bases from J; junction bases left unmatched: 9. The CDR3 spells CASSLFPGTSGSGEQFF. In DNA form, the CDR3 reads TGTGCCAGCAGCTTATTCCCCGGGACTAGCGGGAGCGGTGAGCAGTTCTTC.

The chain couples TRBV9 to TRBJ2-2; D is perhaps TRBD1 or TRBD2 (6 bases each). With 4 bases removed from V and 1 base from J, the gap between germline ends came to 23 bases. Germline V lookup: CDR1 SGDLS, CDR2 YYNGEE. The length of the CDR3 is 19 residues. CDR3 sequence: CASSPVEGVGGKNTGELFF. In DNA form, the CDR3 reads TGTGCCAGCAGCCCCGTGGAGGGGGTCGGGGGAAAGAACACCGGGGAGCTGTTTTTT.